The rows below give T cell receptor beta chains drawn from one sample of a study of blood T cells in healthy people across ages. TCRdb reanalysed the 5' RACE reads using MiXCR and keeps one entry per CDR3 protein. The sample consists of 850,000 to 950,000 distinct CDR3 sequences, less than 35% of them appearing once. The sample comprised blood. Receptor source: a woman of 80 years or more in good health. Each CDR3 is given with its conserved first and last residue. The D gene is left open where the match is weak. Some rows mark clone size as missing; the rest say once, few, many or name a class of expanded clone.

d_call clone_size j_call cdr3_length v_call cdr3_nt cdr3_aa
TRBD1 . TRBJ2-2 15 TRBV6-6 TGTGCCAGCAGTTACCGACAGGGGAACACCGGGGAGCTGTTTTTT CASSYRQGNTGELFF
. . TRBJ1-2 13 TRBV20-1 TGCAGTGCGCCGGGACGGCTTGGTAATGGCTACACCTTC CSAPGRLGNGYTF
. . TRBJ1-5 14 TRBV20-1 TGCAGTGCTAGAGTGGGGGAGTGGGATCAGCCCCAGCATTTT CSARVGEWDQPQHF
TRBD2 . TRBJ2-1 15 TRBV20-1 TGCAGTGCTAGGACTCCCCGGGGGGGTTACAATGAGCAGTTCTTC CSARTPRGGYNEQFF
. . TRBJ2-4 14 TRBV20-1 TGCAGTGCTAAACTGACAAGGGGCAAAAACATTCAGTACTTC CSAKLTRGKNIQYF
. few TRBJ2-1 13 TRBV27 TGTGCCAGCAGTTTAACAGAGCGAAATGAGCAGTTCTTC CASSLTERNEQFF
TRBD1 . TRBJ1-2 15 TRBV5-1 TGCGCCAGCAGCTTGGGGGGGGACAGGAGGTATGGCTACACCTTC CASSLGGDRRYGYTF
TRBD2 many TRBJ2-7 17 TRBV12-3/TRBV12-4 TGTGCCAGCAGTTCAAGACTAGCGGGGGCTCATTACTACGAGCAGTACTTC CASSSRLAGAHYYEQYF
. few TRBJ1-5 14 TRBV6-6 TGTGCCAGCAGTCTATCCCGGGACTTCGCGCCCCAGCATTTT CASSLSRDFAPQHF
TRBD2 many TRBJ2-1 16 TRBV5-1 TGCGCCAGCAGCTTACCCGGGACTAGCGGGGGGGGTGAGCAGTTCTTC CASSLPGTSGGGEQFF
. few TRBJ2-3 14 TRBV11-2 TGTGCCAGCAGGCCCGGACAGCCGACAGATACGCAGTATTTT CASRPGQPTDTQYF